The 26 T cell receptor beta chains given below trace back to one sample, sequenced in a study of T-cell reconstitution after alpha-beta-depleted transplantation in children. As it was prepared, the TCRbeta library received unique molecular identifiers. TCRdb ran MiXCR on the PCR reads and lists one entry per CDR3 protein. The data contain approximately 350,000 distinct CDR3 sequences, 13% of them singletons. The material was PBMCs, obtained from the stem cell graft. The receptors here all came from a human donor who donated a stem cell graft to a child with Fanconi anemia.

This clonotype turned up a few times. This rearrangement joins TRBV20-1 to TRBJ2-7; unclear D gene. V lost 0 bases and J lost 0, with 3 bases in between. The CDR3 runs 12 residues. In germline, CDR1 is DFQATT, CDR2 SNEGSKA (reference sequence). CDR3 nucleotide sequence: TGCAGTGCTAGAGACAGCTCCTACGAGCAGTACGTC. Amino acid sequence: CSARDSSYEQYV.

The chain links TRBV3-1 to TRBJ1-6; 7 bases are a match to TRBD1. Germline trimming cut 5 bases from V and 8 bases from J; bases unmatched to any gene: 6. This CDR3 has 14 residues. The germline CDR1 and CDR2 sequences are LGHDT and YNNKEL (reference sequence). The CDR3 here is CASSWGQKDSPLHF. The CDR3 coding sequence is TGTGCCAGCAGCTGGGGACAGAAAGATTCACCCCTCCACTTT.

The genes are TRBV27 and TRBJ2-1; D is possibly TRBD1 or TRBD2 (6 bases each). Germline lookup yields CDR1 MNHEY and CDR2 SMNVEV (reference sequence). The CDR3 totals 17 residues. V dropped 0 bases and J dropped 7 bases, with 19 bases sitting between them. The CDR3 here is CASSLSAGEVLWNEQFF. CDR3 coding DNA: TGTGCCAGCAGTTTATCCGCAGGGGAGGTCCTTTGGAATGAGCAGTTCTTC.

The rearrangement uses TRBV7-9 and TRBJ1-2; D ambiguous. This CDR3 spans 15 amino acids. Germline values: CDR1 SEHNR, CDR2 FQNEAQ (reference sequence). V gave up 1 base and J gave up 1 base, with 10 bases separating them. Here the CDR3 reads CASSLGREGNYGYTF. The DNA of the CDR3 is TGTGCCAGCAGCTTAGGCCGTGAGGGTAACTATGGCTACACCTTC.

This chain links TRBV30 with TRBJ1-5, with TRBD1 matching 7 bases. V was pared by 2 bases and J by 4 bases, with 5 bases of the junction left unmatched. Germline V gives CDR1 GTSNPN, CDR2 SVGIG (reference sequence). The CDR3 extends over 14 amino acids. The CDR3 reads CAWSLQGRNQPQHF. The CDR3 DNA sequence: TGTGCCTGGAGTCTACAGGGGAGGAATCAGCCCCAGCATTTT.

This clonotype showed up many times. V and J are TRBV29-1 and TRBJ2-1; TRBD2 matches 7 bases. Germline CDR1 reads SQVTM; CDR2 reads ANQGSEA. Trimming removed 5 bases from V and 7 bases from J; junction bases left unmatched: 11. This CDR3 comprises 14 residues. DNA for the CDR3: TGCAGCGTTTTTGGGGGAACCGGGGGGAATGAGCAGTTCTTC. Amino acids: CSVFGGTGGNEQFF.

V gene TRBV20-1 combines with J gene TRBJ2-7; 8 nucleotides align to TRBD1. CDR1 and CDR2 (germline): DFQATT, SNEGSKA (reference sequence). CDR3 length equals 13 residues. Trimming cost V 5 bases and J 3 bases; bases outside gene matches: 6. The CDR3: CSASKQGDYEQYF. CDR3 in DNA: TGCAGTGCTTCAAAACAGGGGGACTACGAGCAGTACTTC.

This clonotype was seen only a few times. This chain uses TRBV18 with TRBJ1-5; possible D gene TRBD1, 5 bases. V lost 5 bases, J lost 4 bases, and 18 bases lay in between. The CDR3 contains 16 residues. Germline V gene lookup returns CDR1 KGHSH and CDR2 LQKENI. CDR3 protein: CASSTLPGLTNQPQHF. CDR3 nucleotides: TGTGCCAGCTCAACCCTACCGGGACTGACTAATCAGCCCCAGCATTTT.

This chain links TRBV20-1 with TRBJ1-1; 7 positions agree with TRBD1. The CDR3 has 16 amino acids. V lost 0 bases and J lost 4; bases outside the gene matches: 11. Germline V gives CDR1 DFQATT, CDR2 SNEGSKA (reference sequence). The CDR3 nucleotides read TGCAGTGCTAGAGACCGGACAGGTCCTATGGGCACTGAAGCTTTCTTT. Its protein is CSARDRTGPMGTEAFF.

This clonotype was counted a few times. The chain joins TRBV15 to TRBJ1-5; 9 positions agree with TRBD1. V trimming: 5 bases; J trimming: 5 bases; junction bases outside the gene matches: 7. CDR3 length: 15 residues. CDR1 is LNHNV and CDR2 is YYDKDF in the germline V gene (reference sequence). The CDR3 here is CATSEKRTGDQPQHF. In nucleotides, the CDR3 is TGTGCCACCAGCGAGAAAAGGACAGGGGATCAGCCCCAGCATTTT.

This clonotype appeared many times. The chain combines TRBV29-1 with TRBJ2-2; 10 nucleotides align to TRBD2. CDR3 length: 17 residues. Germline CDR1 is SQVTM and CDR2 is ANQGSEA. Trimming took 4 bases from V and 1 from J; bases not matched to a gene: 9. The chain's CDR3 is CSVGGLAGARNTGELFF. Here the CDR3 DNA reads TGCAGCGTTGGAGGTCTAGCGGGGGCCAGGAACACCGGGGAGCTGTTTTTT.

A few counts support this clonotype. J is TRBJ2-2 and V is TRBV6-5, with D perhaps matching TRBD1 (5 bases). V lost 2 bases and J lost 1, with 11 bases in between. CDR1 is MNHEY and CDR2 is SVGAGI in the germline V gene. CDR3 length: 16 residues. The chain's CDR3 is CASSYARTRNTGELFF. CDR3 nucleotides: TGTGCCAGCAGTTACGCGCGGACAAGGAACACCGGGGAGCTGTTTTTT.

CDR3 sequence reads: CASSLETSGDEQFF. The CDR3, as DNA: TGCGCCAGCAGCTTGGAAACTAGTGGGGATGAGCAGTTCTTC. This chain links TRBV5-1 with TRBJ2-1; maybe TRBD2 (5 bases). V lost 0 bases, J lost 8 bases, and 12 bases lay in between. Germline assignment: CDR1 SGHRS and CDR2 YFSETQ. The CDR3 consists of 14 residues.

There are a few counts of this clonotype. The chain links TRBV13 to TRBJ2-7; no reliable D call. This CDR3 contains 13 residues. Deletions cut 8 bases from V and 3 bases from J, with 14 bases between. Germline lookup yields CDR1 PRHDT and CDR2 FYEKMQ (reference sequence). CDR3 sequence (DNA): TGTGCCAGCGGAAGTTCCCGAAACTACGAGCAGTACGTC. As protein: CASGSSRNYEQYV.

J is TRBJ2-1 and V is TRBV10-2; a weak D match, TRBD1 (5 bases). The CDR3 has 15 residues. Deletions cut 5 bases from V and 0 bases from J, with 11 bases between. The germline CDR1 and CDR2 sequences are WSHSY and SAAADI. The CDR3 here is CASSSTDSSYNEQFF. As DNA, the CDR3 is TGCGCCAGCAGTTCGACAGACAGCTCCTACAATGAGCAGTTCTTC.

This clonotype occurred a few times. This sequence joins TRBV7-2 and TRBJ1-6, with 7 bases fitting TRBD1. CDR1 and CDR2 (germline): SGHTA, FQGNSA. The CDR3 consists of 17 residues. Trimming took 1 base from V and 8 from J; bases not matched to a gene: 11. The CDR3 sequence: CASSLVPGGISHSPLHF. The CDR3 DNA reads as TGTGCCAGCAGCTTAGTTCCAGGGGGAATCTCCCATTCACCCCTCCACTTT.

The rearrangement uses TRBV5-1 and TRBJ1-2; weak D call: TRBD1 (5 bases). Trimming took 7 bases from V and 10 from J, leaving 26 bases between them. The CDR3 is made up of 15 amino acids. Germline CDR1 reads SGHRS; CDR2 reads YFSETQ. The chain's CDR3 is CASHPGTAYVKDYTF. The DNA of the CDR3 is TGCGCCAGCCATCCAGGGACCGCTTATGTAAAGGACTACACCTTC.

The sample holds a few counts of this clonotype. The rearrangement uses TRBV29-1 and TRBJ2-5; 7 bases match TRBD2. The CDR3 has 15 residues. CDR1 and CDR2 from the germline V gene are SQVTM and ANQGSEA. Trimming at V came to 5 bases and at J to 0 bases, leaving 9 bases not matched to a gene. As DNA, the CDR3 is TGCAGCGTTTATGGGGAGGGAGGGGACCAAGAGACCCAGTACTTC. This gives the protein CSVYGEGGDQETQYF.

This clonotype has a count of ten or more. The gene calls are TRBV29-1 and TRBJ2-1; 8 nucleotides match TRBD2. This CDR3 has 15 residues. Trimming at V came to 2 bases and at J to 6 bases, leaving 9 bases not matched to a gene. Germline-derived CDR1 and CDR2 are SQVTM and ANQGSEA. CDR3 amino acids: CSVETTGLGVNEQFF. The CDR3, as DNA: TGCAGCGTTGAAACGACGGGACTAGGAGTCAATGAGCAGTTCTTC.

This clonotype was counted at least ten times. V and J are TRBV12-3 or TRBV12-4 and TRBJ2-2; no reliable D call. The germline V and J ends were trimmed by 5 bases and 5 bases, with 18 bases remaining between them. CDR3 length: 16 amino acids. CDR3 DNA: TGTGCCAGCAGTACCGGACGGAGACTTGGGACCGGGGAGCTGTTTTTT. Amino acids: CASSTGRRLGTGELFF.

This clonotype turned up a few times. The chain's CDR3 is CASSRLYSNEQFF. The DNA of the CDR3 is TGTGCCAGCTCACGCCTATACAGTAATGAGCAGTTCTTC. V is TRBV18 and J is TRBJ2-1, with no clear D. The CDR3 has 13 residues. CDR1 is KGHSH and CDR2 is LQKENI in the germline V gene. V lost 4 bases to trimming and J lost 7 bases, with 11 bases between them.

In its sample, this clonotype was seen many times. V is TRBV18 and J is TRBJ2-5; the D call may be TRBD1 or TRBD2 (5 bases each). CDR3 length: 16 amino acids. V lost 0 bases to trimming and J lost 1 base, with 12 bases between them. Looked up from germline, CDR1 is KGHSH and CDR2 is LQKENI. The CDR3 region has the DNA TGTGCCAGCTCACCACCGGTGGGACCCAGCCAAGAGACCCAGTACTTC. It codes for CASSPPVGPSQETQYF. The complete variable domain, with remaining parts taken from reference TRBV18 and TRBJ2-5, reads NAGVMQNPRHLVRRRGQEARLRCSPMKGHSHVYWYRQLPEEGLKFMVYLQKENIIDESGMPKERFSAEFPKEGPSILRIQQVVRGDSAAYFCASSPPVGPSQETQYFGPGTRLLVL.

The chain employs TRBV4-3 and TRBJ1-4; D gene unclear. The germline gives CDR1 LGHNA, CDR2 YSLEER. The CDR3 length is 15 residues. Between the trimmed V and J ends, which lost 4 bases and 8 bases, there was a span of 17 bases. The CDR3 DNA is TGCGCCAGCAGCCCGAACAGACTAAAAGGGGAAAAACTGTTTTTT. Protein sequence: CASSPNRLKGEKLFF.

This clonotype was counted ten times or more. V gene TRBV5-1 combines with J gene TRBJ2-3; no clear D gene. The germline CDR1 and CDR2 sequences are SGHRS and YFSETQ. Trimming removed 3 bases from V and 1 base from J, with 6 bases in between. The CDR3 runs 13 residues. CDR3 bases: TGCGCCAGCAGCTCAACAGGCACAGATACGCAGTATTTT. Protein: CASSSTGTDTQYF.

This rearrangement joins TRBV6-5 to TRBJ1-5; possibly TRBD1 for D (6 bases). V was pared by 0 bases and J by 5 bases, with 14 bases between. The CDR3 is 16 amino acids. Germline V gene lookup returns CDR1 MNHEY and CDR2 SVGAGI. The CDR3 DNA sequence: TGTGCCAGCAGTTACTCGGGCAGGGGCGGGGATCAGCCCCAGCATTTT. Translation gives CASSYSGRGGDQPQHF.

J is TRBJ1-5 and V is TRBV3-1; D uncertain. V gave up 2 bases and J gave up 7 bases, with 9 bases separating them. CDR3 length: 13 amino acids. CDR1 is LGHDT and CDR2 is YNNKEL in the germline V gene (reference sequence). CDR3 DNA sequence: TGTGCCAGCAGCCAAAACACACAACAGCCCCAGCATTTT. Translation gives CASSQNTQQPQHF.